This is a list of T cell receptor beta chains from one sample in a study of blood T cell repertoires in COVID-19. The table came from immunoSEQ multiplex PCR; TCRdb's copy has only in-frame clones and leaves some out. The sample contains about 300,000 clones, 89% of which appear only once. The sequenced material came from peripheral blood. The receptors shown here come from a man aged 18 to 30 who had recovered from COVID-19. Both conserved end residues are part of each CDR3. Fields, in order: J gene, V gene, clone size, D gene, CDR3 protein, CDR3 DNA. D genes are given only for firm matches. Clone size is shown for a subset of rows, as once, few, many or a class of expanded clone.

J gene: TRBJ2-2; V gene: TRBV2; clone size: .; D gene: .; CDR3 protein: CASRIGGNTGELFF; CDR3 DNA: TGTGCCAGCAGAATTGGAGGGAACACCGGGGAGCTGTTTTTT
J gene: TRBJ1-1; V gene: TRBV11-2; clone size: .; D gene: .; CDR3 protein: CASSLVGGLNTEAFF; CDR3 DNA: TGTGCCAGCAGCTTAGTTGGAGGCTTGAACACTGAAGCTTTCTTT
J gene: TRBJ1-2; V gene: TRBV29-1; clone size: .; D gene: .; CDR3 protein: CSARVNYGYTF; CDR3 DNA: TGCAGCGCTCGTGTTAACTATGGCTACACCTTC
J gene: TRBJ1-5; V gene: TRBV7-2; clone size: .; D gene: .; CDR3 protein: CASSLVPSGSNQPQHF; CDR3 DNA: TGTGCCAGCAGCTTAGTGCCCAGCGGAAGCAATCAGCCCCAGCATTTT
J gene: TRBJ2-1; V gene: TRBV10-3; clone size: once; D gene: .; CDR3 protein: CAISQTRGDNEQFF; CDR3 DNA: TGTGCCATCAGTCAGACCAGGGGGGACAATGAGCAGTTCTTC
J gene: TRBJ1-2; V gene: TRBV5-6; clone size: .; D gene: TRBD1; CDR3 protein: CASSLGQGLLGYTF; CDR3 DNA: TGTGCCAGCAGCTTGGGACAGGGGCTGCTTGGCTACACCTTC
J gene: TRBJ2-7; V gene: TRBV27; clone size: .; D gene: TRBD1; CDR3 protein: CASSLGGPRGLKQYF; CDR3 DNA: TGTGCCAGCAGTTTAGGTGGACCGAGGGGGCTAAAGCAGTACTTC
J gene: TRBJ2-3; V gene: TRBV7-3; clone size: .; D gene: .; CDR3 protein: CASSLTRLGQTSTDTQYF; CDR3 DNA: TGTGCCAGCAGCTTAACCCGTCTGGGACAAACTAGCACAGATACGCAGTATTTT
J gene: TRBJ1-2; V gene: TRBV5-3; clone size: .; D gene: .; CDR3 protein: CARSLGDRDRTSYGYTF; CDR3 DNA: TGTGCCAGAAGCTTGGGCGATAGAGACAGGACTTCCTATGGCTACACCTTC
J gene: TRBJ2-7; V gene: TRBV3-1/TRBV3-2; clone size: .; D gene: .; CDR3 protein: CASSRRASYEQYF; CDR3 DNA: TGTGCCAGCAGCAGGAGAGCCTCCTACGAGCAGTACTTC
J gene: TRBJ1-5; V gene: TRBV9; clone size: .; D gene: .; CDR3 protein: CASSGSPNQPQHF; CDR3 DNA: TGTGCCAGCAGCGGCAGTCCCAATCAGCCCCAGCATTTT
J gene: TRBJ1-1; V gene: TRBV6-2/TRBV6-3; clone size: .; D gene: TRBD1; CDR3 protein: CASSYSQTGRTEAFF; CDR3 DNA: TGTGCCAGCAGTTACTCCCAGACAGGGCGCACTGAAGCTTTCTTT
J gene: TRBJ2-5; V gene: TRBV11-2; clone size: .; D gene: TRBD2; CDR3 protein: CASSPQGIAGWETQYF; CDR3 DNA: TGTGCCAGCAGCCCCCAGGGGATAGCGGGATGGGAGACCCAGTACTTC
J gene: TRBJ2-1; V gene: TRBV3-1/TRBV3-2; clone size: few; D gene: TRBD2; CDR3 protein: CASSLEVAGPYNEQFF; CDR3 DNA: TGTGCCAGCAGCCTCGAGGTAGCGGGACCCTACAATGAGCAGTTCTTC